These T cell receptor beta chains were read from a single sample in a study of Graves' ophthalmopathy and Graves' hyperthyroidism. Each CDR3 protein gets one entry after TCRdb re-called the multiplex PCR reads with MiXCR. In the table there are about 370,000 distinct CDR3 sequences, about 18% of which are singletons. The sample comprised peripheral blood. The receptors were gathered from an adult woman with stable Graves' hyperthyroidism. The CDR3 runs from the conserved cysteine through the conserved F or W. The D gene is left open where the match is weak. Rows give clone size only sometimes, using once, few, many, or a class for an expanded clone.

V gene: TRBV4-1; D gene: NA; clone size: NA; J gene: TRBJ2-4; CDR3 DNA: TGCGCCAGCAGCCCTCAAAGAATTCTAGCCAAAAACATTCAGTACTTC; CDR3 protein: CASSPQRILAKNIQYF
V gene: TRBV6-4; D gene: NA; clone size: many; J gene: TRBJ1-1; CDR3 DNA: TGTGCCAGCAGTGTTAGAAATCCTGAAGCTTTCTTT; CDR3 protein: CASSVRNPEAFF
V gene: TRBV12-3/TRBV12-4; D gene: TRBD1; clone size: NA; J gene: TRBJ1-1; CDR3 DNA: TGTGCCAGCAGTTTAGCTCCGGGACAGGGTGTGGACACTGAAGCTTTCTTT; CDR3 protein: CASSLAPGQGVDTEAFF
V gene: TRBV12-3/TRBV12-4; D gene: NA; clone size: NA; J gene: TRBJ1-2; CDR3 DNA: TGTGCCAGCAGCCAAACCGGGACGGCCTATGGCTACACCTTC; CDR3 protein: CASSQTGTAYGYTF
V gene: TRBV6-1; D gene: TRBD2; clone size: many; J gene: TRBJ2-7; CDR3 DNA: TGTGCCAGCAGTACCGTGGGGGGGGACCGGTCCTACGAGCAGTACTTC; CDR3 protein: CASSTVGGDRSYEQYF
V gene: TRBV2; D gene: TRBD1; clone size: many; J gene: TRBJ1-1; CDR3 DNA: TGTGCCAGCAGAGGACAGGGGGAAGCTTTCTTT; CDR3 protein: CASRGQGEAFF
V gene: TRBV20-1; D gene: TRBD1; clone size: NA; J gene: TRBJ2-2; CDR3 DNA: TGCAGTGCTAGAGCTTTGGGGGACAGGCTGGTCGGGGAGCTGTTTTTT; CDR3 protein: CSARALGDRLVGELFF
V gene: TRBV10-3; D gene: NA; clone size: NA; J gene: TRBJ1-5; CDR3 DNA: TGCGCCATCAGTGAGTCCCCAGGTTTTCAGCCCCAGCGTTTT; CDR3 protein: CAISESPGFQPQRF
V gene: TRBV20-1; D gene: NA; clone size: many; J gene: TRBJ2-7; CDR3 DNA: TGCAGTGCCAAGAGGGCGGCCGGCGAGTACGAGCAGTACTTC; CDR3 protein: CSAKRAAGEYEQYF
V gene: TRBV10-3; D gene: NA; clone size: NA; J gene: TRBJ1-6; CDR3 DNA: TGTGCCATCAGTGAGTCGGGGCAGGGGATCAATTCACCCCTCCACTTT; CDR3 protein: CAISESGQGINSPLHF
V gene: TRBV12-3/TRBV12-4; D gene: NA; clone size: many; J gene: TRBJ2-2; CDR3 DNA: TGTGCCAGCAGTTTTATGTACACCGGGGAGCTGTTTTTT; CDR3 protein: CASSFMYTGELFF
V gene: TRBV19; D gene: NA; clone size: many; J gene: TRBJ1-1; CDR3 DNA: TGTGCCAGTAGTACGAACGGGGGGACTGAAGCTTTCTTT; CDR3 protein: CASSTNGGTEAFF
V gene: TRBV7-2; D gene: TRBD2; clone size: many; J gene: TRBJ2-5; CDR3 DNA: TGTGCCAGCAGACCCACTAGCGGGAGAGAAGAGACCCAGTACTTC; CDR3 protein: CASRPTSGREETQYF
V gene: TRBV6-5; D gene: NA; clone size: NA; J gene: TRBJ2-2; CDR3 DNA: TGTGCCAGCAGTTACATGGGAGCGGGCACCGGGGAGCTGTTTTTT; CDR3 protein: CASSYMGAGTGELFF
V gene: TRBV9; D gene: NA; clone size: NA; J gene: TRBJ2-5; CDR3 DNA: TGTGCCAGCAGCGCCGCCGTGGGGGCGGGGGAGACCCAGTACTTC; CDR3 protein: CASSAAVGAGETQYF
V gene: TRBV2; D gene: NA; clone size: many; J gene: TRBJ1-2; CDR3 DNA: TGTGCCAGCACACGGGGGTTTGATGGCTACACCTTC; CDR3 protein: CASTRGFDGYTF
V gene: TRBV4-1; D gene: TRBD1; clone size: many; J gene: TRBJ1-1; CDR3 DNA: TGCGCCAGCAGCCAACGACAACGGACAGGGGGACCTGAAGCTTTCTTT; CDR3 protein: CASSQRQRTGGPEAFF
V gene: TRBV7-2; D gene: NA; clone size: few; J gene: TRBJ1-2; CDR3 DNA: TGTGCCAGCAGCTCCTTCGGGGGGACAACGGGTGGCTACACCTTC; CDR3 protein: CASSSFGGTTGGYTF
V gene: TRBV9; D gene: NA; clone size: many; J gene: TRBJ1-1; CDR3 DNA: TGTGCCAGCAGCTCCACCGGGACCATAGGGGACACTGAAGCTTTCTTT; CDR3 protein: CASSSTGTIGDTEAFF
V gene: TRBV12-3/TRBV12-4; D gene: NA; clone size: many; J gene: TRBJ1-1; CDR3 DNA: TGTGCCAGCAGTTTATCAGGGGTTATCACTGAAGCTTTCTTT; CDR3 protein: CASSLSGVITEAFF
V gene: TRBV2; D gene: NA; clone size: many; J gene: TRBJ1-5; CDR3 DNA: TGTGCCAGCAGTGAAGCCCGACATAGCAATCAGCCCCAGCATTTT; CDR3 protein: CASSEARHSNQPQHF
V gene: TRBV12-3/TRBV12-4; D gene: NA; clone size: NA; J gene: TRBJ2-6; CDR3 DNA: TGTGCCAGCAGTCCATGGACAGCCTCTGGGGCCAACGTCCTGACTTTC; CDR3 protein: CASSPWTASGANVLTF
V gene: TRBV4-2; D gene: NA; clone size: many; J gene: TRBJ2-6; CDR3 DNA: TGTGCCAGCAGCGCGAACCAGGTCTCTGGGGCCAACGTCCTGACTTTC; CDR3 protein: CASSANQVSGANVLTF
V gene: TRBV7-9; D gene: NA; clone size: many; J gene: TRBJ1-1; CDR3 DNA: TGTGCCGGGGGCGAAGCTTTCTTT; CDR3 protein: CAGGEAFF
V gene: TRBV28; D gene: NA; clone size: many; J gene: TRBJ2-7; CDR3 DNA: TGTGCCAGTGAGACGAGTCGGAACTCCTACGAGCAGTACTTC; CDR3 protein: CASETSRNSYEQYF
V gene: TRBV10-3; D gene: TRBD1; clone size: many; J gene: TRBJ2-7; CDR3 DNA: TGTGCCATCAGTCCGGGACAGGGAAAAGTGAAGTACTTC; CDR3 protein: CAISPGQGKVKYF
V gene: TRBV5-1; D gene: TRBD1; clone size: few; J gene: TRBJ2-7; CDR3 DNA: TGCGCCAGCAGCCAAACCGACAGGGTGTTTTCCTACGAGCAGTACTTC; CDR3 protein: CASSQTDRVFSYEQYF
V gene: TRBV28; D gene: NA; clone size: NA; J gene: TRBJ2-6; CDR3 DNA: TGTGCCAGCAGTCAACCCTGGCGGGACAAAGATTCTGGGGCCAACGTCCTGACTTTC; CDR3 protein: CASSQPWRDKDSGANVLTF
V gene: TRBV20-1; D gene: NA; clone size: many; J gene: TRBJ2-7; CDR3 DNA: TGCAGTGCTAGAGGGAATTACGAGCAGTACTTC; CDR3 protein: CSARGNYEQYF
V gene: TRBV3-1; D gene: NA; clone size: many; J gene: TRBJ2-2; CDR3 DNA: TGTGCCAGCAGCCAACCGGGACTCAACACCGGGGAGCTGTTTTTT; CDR3 protein: CASSQPGLNTGELFF
V gene: TRBV7-2; D gene: NA; clone size: NA; J gene: TRBJ1-1; CDR3 DNA: TGTGCCAGCAGCTTACAATTCAATTATGAAGCTTTCTTT; CDR3 protein: CASSLQFNYEAFF
V gene: TRBV13; D gene: NA; clone size: few; J gene: TRBJ2-6; CDR3 DNA: TGTACCAGCAGCCCCAGGGGCTCCGGGGCCAACGTCCTGACTTTC; CDR3 protein: CTSSPRGSGANVLTF
V gene: TRBV2; D gene: TRBD2; clone size: many; J gene: TRBJ2-7; CDR3 DNA: TGTGCCAGCAGTGAAGTGATGACTAGCGGAGGAGCCTACGAGCAGTACTTC; CDR3 protein: CASSEVMTSGGAYEQYF
V gene: TRBV20-1; D gene: NA; clone size: NA; J gene: TRBJ2-5; CDR3 DNA: TGCAGTGCTAGGGCCGGGACTTCGGCGGCCCAGTACTTC; CDR3 protein: CSARAGTSAAQYF
V gene: TRBV12-3/TRBV12-4; D gene: TRBD2; clone size: many; J gene: TRBJ2-7; CDR3 DNA: TGTGCCAGCAGTACCGGACTAGCCCACTACGAGCAGTACTTC; CDR3 protein: CASSTGLAHYEQYF
V gene: TRBV7-6; D gene: TRBD1; clone size: few; J gene: TRBJ2-4; CDR3 DNA: TGTGCCAGCAGCCCACTGACAGGGGGAAACATTCAGTACTTC; CDR3 protein: CASSPLTGGNIQYF
V gene: TRBV7-2; D gene: NA; clone size: many; J gene: TRBJ2-5; CDR3 DNA: TGTGCCAGCAGCTTAGATCCAGGGCTATACCAAGAGACCCAGTACTTC; CDR3 protein: CASSLDPGLYQETQYF
V gene: TRBV20-1; D gene: NA; clone size: many; J gene: TRBJ1-5; CDR3 DNA: TGCAGTGCTAGAGAAGGAGGGAGCAATCAGCCCCAGCATTTT; CDR3 protein: CSAREGGSNQPQHF
V gene: TRBV20-1; D gene: NA; clone size: many; J gene: TRBJ1-5; CDR3 DNA: TGCAGTGCTAGGAGGGACGGCAATAGCAATCAGCCCCAGCATTTT; CDR3 protein: CSARRDGNSNQPQHF
V gene: TRBV11-3; D gene: TRBD1; clone size: many; J gene: TRBJ2-4; CDR3 DNA: TGTGCCAGCAGCAACCGACAGGGTGGCATCAGGTTCTTC; CDR3 protein: CASSNRQGGIRFF
V gene: TRBV24-1; D gene: NA; clone size: many; J gene: TRBJ1-1; CDR3 DNA: TGTGCCACCAGTGTGGCGGGGAGTACTGAAGCTTTCTTT; CDR3 protein: CATSVAGSTEAFF
V gene: TRBV5-1; D gene: NA; clone size: many; J gene: TRBJ1-2; CDR3 DNA: TGCGCCAGCAGCTTGGTATCGGAGTCGGAGCCTGGCTACACCTTC; CDR3 protein: CASSLVSESEPGYTF
V gene: TRBV5-1; D gene: NA; clone size: many; J gene: TRBJ2-5; CDR3 DNA: TGCGCCAGCAGCTCGGGTCGCGGCCAAGAGACCCAGTACTTC; CDR3 protein: CASSSGRGQETQYF
V gene: TRBV28; D gene: NA; clone size: many; J gene: TRBJ2-5; CDR3 DNA: TGTGCCAGCAGGCTCCTAAGCGAGATGCAAGAGACCCAGTACTTC; CDR3 protein: CASRLLSEMQETQYF
V gene: TRBV6-1; D gene: TRBD1; clone size: NA; J gene: TRBJ1-2; CDR3 DNA: TGTGCCAGCACCGACGGGGGACAGGGCTATGGCTACACCTTC; CDR3 protein: CASTDGGQGYGYTF
V gene: TRBV7-9; D gene: NA; clone size: many; J gene: TRBJ2-5; CDR3 DNA: TGTGCCAGCAGGATGGGAGCAGGGGAGACCCAGTACTTC; CDR3 protein: CASRMGAGETQYF
V gene: TRBV7-8; D gene: NA; clone size: many; J gene: TRBJ1-3; CDR3 DNA: TGTGCCAGCAGCTGGGGGGGCAGGACTGGAAACACCATATATTTT; CDR3 protein: CASSWGGRTGNTIYF
V gene: TRBV12-3/TRBV12-4; D gene: TRBD2; clone size: NA; J gene: TRBJ2-5; CDR3 DNA: TGTGCCAGCAACTCAGGACTAGCGGGAATGAGAGAGACCCAGTACTTC; CDR3 protein: CASNSGLAGMRETQYF
V gene: TRBV30; D gene: NA; clone size: many; J gene: TRBJ1-1; CDR3 DNA: TGTGCCTGGAATTCGAACAGGGAAGCTTTCTTT; CDR3 protein: CAWNSNREAFF
V gene: TRBV27; D gene: NA; clone size: NA; J gene: TRBJ2-4; CDR3 DNA: TGTGCCAGCATCCAGGGGCACATTAAGTACTTC; CDR3 protein: CASIQGHIKYF
V gene: TRBV9; D gene: NA; clone size: many; J gene: TRBJ2-7; CDR3 DNA: TGTGCCAGCAGCGTAGGTGTAGCGTCCTACGAGCAGTACTTC; CDR3 protein: CASSVGVASYEQYF
V gene: TRBV4-1; D gene: NA; clone size: NA; J gene: TRBJ1-2; CDR3 DNA: TGCGCCAGCACCCCAAGCCCCGCGGGGGCTAGAGGCTACACCTTC; CDR3 protein: CASTPSPAGARGYTF
V gene: TRBV18; D gene: NA; clone size: many; J gene: TRBJ2-7; CDR3 DNA: TGTGCCAGCTCACCCCCGGGGGGGACAGACTACGAGCAGTACTTC; CDR3 protein: CASSPPGGTDYEQYF
V gene: TRBV20-1; D gene: TRBD2; clone size: few; J gene: TRBJ2-3; CDR3 DNA: TGCAGTGCTAGTAGACTAGCGGACGTTATGGATACGCAGTATTTT; CDR3 protein: CSASRLADVMDTQYF